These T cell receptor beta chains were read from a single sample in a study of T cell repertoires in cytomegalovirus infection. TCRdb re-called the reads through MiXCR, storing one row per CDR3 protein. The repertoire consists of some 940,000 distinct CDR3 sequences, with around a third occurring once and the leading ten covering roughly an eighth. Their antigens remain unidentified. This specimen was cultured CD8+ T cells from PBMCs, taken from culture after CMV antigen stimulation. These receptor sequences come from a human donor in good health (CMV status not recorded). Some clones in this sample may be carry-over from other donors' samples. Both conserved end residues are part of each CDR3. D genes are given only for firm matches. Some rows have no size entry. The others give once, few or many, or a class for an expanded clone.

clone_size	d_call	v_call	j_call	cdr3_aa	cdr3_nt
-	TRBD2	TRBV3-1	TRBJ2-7	CASSHSMRGEYEQYF	TGTGCCAGCAGCCACTCGATGCGGGGGGAGTACGAGCAGTACTTC
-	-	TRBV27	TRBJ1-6	CASSLSRTAYYNSPLHF	TGTGCCAGCAGTCTATCTCGGACAGCATATTATAATTCACCCCTCCACTTT
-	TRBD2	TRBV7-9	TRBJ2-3	CASSKTQGSGEWADTQYF	TGTGCCAGCAGCAAGACGCAGGGTAGCGGGGAGTGGGCAGATACGCAGTATTTT
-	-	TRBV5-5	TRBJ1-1	CASSPQGWRNTEAFF	TGTGCCAGCAGCCCGCAGGGGTGGAGGAACACTGAAGCTTTCTTT
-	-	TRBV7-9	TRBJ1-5	CASSFGQFNQPQHF	TGTGCCAGCAGCTTTGGACAGTTCAATCAGCCCCAGCATTTT
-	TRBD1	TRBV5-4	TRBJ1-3	CASSRTGQRNTIYF	TGTGCCAGCAGTCGGACAGGGCAAAGGAACACCATATATTTT
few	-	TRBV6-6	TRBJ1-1	CASSYPGAENTEAFF	TGTGCCAGCAGTTACCCCGGGGCGGAGAACACTGAAGCTTTCTTT
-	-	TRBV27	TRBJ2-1	CASSRPSAGLYNEQFF	TGTGCCAGCAGCCGCCCTAGCGCGGGCTTGTACAATGAGCAGTTCTTC
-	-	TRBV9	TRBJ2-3	CASSPAGGGGTDTQYF	TGTGCCAGCAGCCCGGCTGGCGGGGGCGGAACAGATACGCAGTATTTT
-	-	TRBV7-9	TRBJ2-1	CASSADYSSYNDQFF	TGTGCCAGCAGCGCGGACTACAGCTCCTACAATGACCAGTTCTTC
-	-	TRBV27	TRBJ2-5	CASSSLVGAQETQYF	TGTGCCAGCAGTTCTTTGGTTGGTGCTCAAGAGACCCAGTACTTC
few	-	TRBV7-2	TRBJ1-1	CASSRDFFEAFF	TGTGCCAGCAGCAGGGACTTCTTCGAAGCTTTCTTT
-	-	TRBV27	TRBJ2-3	CASTGWEEPTDTQYF	TGTGCCAGCACCGGCTGGGAGGAACCCACAGATACGCAGTATTTT
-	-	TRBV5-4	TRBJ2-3	CACWEESTDTQYF	TGTGCCTGTTGGGAGGAAAGCACAGATACGCAGTATTTT
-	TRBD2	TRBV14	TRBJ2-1	CASSQRTSGPLNEQFF	TGTGCCAGCAGCCAAAGGACTAGCGGGCCACTAAATGAGCAGTTCTTC
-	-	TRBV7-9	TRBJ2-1	CASSLADSPPGNEQFF	TGTGCCAGCAGCTTAGCGGACAGTCCCCCTGGGAATGAGCAGTTCTTC
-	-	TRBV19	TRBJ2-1	CASSTSSDLSYNEQFF	TGTGCCAGTAGTACAAGCTCTGACCTCTCCTACAATGAGCAGTTCTTC
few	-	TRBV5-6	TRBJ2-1	CASSLDRSTGTLNYNEQFF	TGTGCCAGCAGCTTGGACCGCTCGACCGGGACACTAAACTACAATGAGCAGTTCTTC
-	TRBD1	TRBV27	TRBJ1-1	CASSSGGQLNTEAFF	TGTGCCAGTAGTTCCGGGGGACAGTTGAACACTGAAGCTTTCTTT
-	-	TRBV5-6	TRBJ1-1	CASSLWGTTEAFF	TGTGCCAGCAGCTTGTGGGGTACCACTGAAGCTTTCTTT
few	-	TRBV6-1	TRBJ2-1	CASSEGRVGNEQFF	TGTGCCAGCAGTGAAGGTAGGGTTGGCAATGAGCAGTTCTTC
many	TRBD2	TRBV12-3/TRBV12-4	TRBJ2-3	CASSFLAGVPSSTDTQYF	TGTGCCAGCAGTTTTTTAGCGGGGGTACCCTCTAGCACAGATACGCAGTATTTT
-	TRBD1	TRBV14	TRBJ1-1	CASSQDLRWTGTENTEAFF	TGTGCCAGCAGCCAAGATCTCCGATGGACAGGGACGGAGAACACTGAAGCTTTCTTT
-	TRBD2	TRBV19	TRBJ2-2	CASSMEVAGWYHTGELFF	TGTGCCAGTAGTATGGAGGTAGCGGGGTGGTATCACACCGGGGAGCTGTTTTTT
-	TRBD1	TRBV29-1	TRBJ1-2	CSVLTGTDYGYTF	TGCAGCGTCCTGACAGGGACGGACTATGGCTACACCTTC
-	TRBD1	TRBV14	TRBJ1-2	CASSQRQGPVYGYTF	TGTGCCAGCAGCCAACGACAGGGACCCGTTTATGGCTACACCTTC
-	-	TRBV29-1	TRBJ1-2	CSVVGGVEGYTF	TGCAGCGTTGTAGGGGGGGTCGAAGGCTACACCTTC
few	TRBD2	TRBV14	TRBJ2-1	CASSDGLAGLVQFF	TGTGCCAGCAGCGATGGGCTAGCGGGGCTGGTCCAGTTCTTC
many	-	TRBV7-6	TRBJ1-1	CASSLRDTSPHTEAFF	TGTGCCAGCAGCTTACGTGACACTTCGCCCCACACTGAAGCTTTCTTT
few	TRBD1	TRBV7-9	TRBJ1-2	CASSPQTPVTRDRGNYGYTF	TGTGCCAGCAGCCCCCAGACCCCTGTAACCCGGGACAGGGGTAACTATGGCTACACCTTC
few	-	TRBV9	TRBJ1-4	CASSVGADKNEKLFF	TGTGCCAGCAGCGTAGGGGCAGATAAGAATGAAAAACTGTTTTTT
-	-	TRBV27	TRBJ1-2	CASSSGGGAVRSYGYTF	TGTGCCAGCAGTTCAGGTGGGGGGGCAGTGAGGTCCTATGGCTACACCTTC
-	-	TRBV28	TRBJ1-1	CASLVGVNTEAFF	TGTGCCAGCCTCGTAGGGGTGAACACTGAAGCTTTCTTT
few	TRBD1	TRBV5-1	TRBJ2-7	CASSLDLGRGLEQYF	TGCGCCAGCAGCTTGGATTTGGGCAGGGGGCTCGAGCAGTACTTC
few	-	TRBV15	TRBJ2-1	CATSRDLQQFF	TGTGCCACCAGCAGAGATTTGCAGCAGTTCTTC
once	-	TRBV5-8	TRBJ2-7	CASSLGWQVPPSEQYF	TGTGCCAGCAGCTTGGGCTGGCAGGTGCCGCCGAGCGAGCAGTACTTC
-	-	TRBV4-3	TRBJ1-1	CASSQAPGRENTEAFF	TGCGCCAGCAGCCAAGCCCCGGGACGGGAGAACACTGAAGCTTTCTTT
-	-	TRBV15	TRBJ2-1	CATSPRQDNEQFF	TGTGCCACCAGCCCTCGACAGGACAATGAGCAGTTCTTC